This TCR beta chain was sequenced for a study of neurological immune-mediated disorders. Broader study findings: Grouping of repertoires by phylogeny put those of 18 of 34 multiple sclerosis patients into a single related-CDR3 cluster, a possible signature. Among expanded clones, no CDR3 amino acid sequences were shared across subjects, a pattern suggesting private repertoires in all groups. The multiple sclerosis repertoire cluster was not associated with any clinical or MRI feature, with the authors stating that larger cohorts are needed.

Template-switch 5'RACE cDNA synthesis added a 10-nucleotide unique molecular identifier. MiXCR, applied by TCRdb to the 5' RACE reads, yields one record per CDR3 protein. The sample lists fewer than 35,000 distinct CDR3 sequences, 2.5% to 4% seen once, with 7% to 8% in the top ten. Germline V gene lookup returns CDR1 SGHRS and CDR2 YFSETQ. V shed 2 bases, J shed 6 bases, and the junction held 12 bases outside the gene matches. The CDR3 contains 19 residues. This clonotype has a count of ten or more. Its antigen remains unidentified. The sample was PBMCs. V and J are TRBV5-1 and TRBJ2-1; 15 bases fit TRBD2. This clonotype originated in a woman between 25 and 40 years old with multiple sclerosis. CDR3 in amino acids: CASSFRTSGRAPPPNEQFF. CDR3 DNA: TGCGCCAGCAGCTTCAGGACTAGCGGGAGGGCCCCCCCTCCCAATGAGCAGTTCTTC.